This note documents a single T cell receptor (beta chain) sequence. The data are from a study of blood T cell repertoires in COVID-19. For the study at large: The United States, Italy and Spain supplied acute and convalescent COVID-19 samples. The analysed material was cDNA or gDNA that came from T cells, B-cell-depleted T cells, or PBMCs.

Trimming removed 0 bases from V and 8 bases from J, with 17 bases in between. CDR3 size: 16 residues. The germline V gene encodes CDR1 LNHDA and CDR2 SQIVND (reference sequence). How the authors handled the data: Amplification with reference gene primers provided the estimates of nucleated cell counts. TCRdb keeps only in-frame clones here, not all; method: immunoSEQ multiplex PCR. D and trimming come from the DNA, and the V and J calls and clone size come from that table. The sample has around 130,000 clones, 85% seen once. Input material: peripheral blood. The chain is built from TRBV19 and TRBJ2-4, with D possibly matching TRBD1 (5 bases). This TCR derives from a man aged 50-60 years with acute or convalescent COVID-19. This CDR3 reads CASSIDSSRVGDIQYF. CDR3 bases: TGTGCCAGTAGTATAGATAGTTCAAGGGTAGGGGACATTCAGTACTTC.